This T cell receptor beta chain was profiled in a study of T cell responses to AZD1222 COVID-19 vaccine. Points from the study as a whole: The study sampled repertoires only after the peak T cell response. Donors were largely white British and mainly female; clonal diversity was possibly underestimated.

Comment on this clone: As yet, its antigen is unknown.

Assay used: immunoSEQ multiplex PCR; TCRdb lists only in-frame clones, some missing. In the table there are some 150,000 clones, more than 70% of which are singletons. Germline CDR1 is MDHEN and CDR2 is SYDVKM. The CDR3 totals 14 residues. V shed 3 bases and J shed 7 bases, with 13 bases lying between them. Sequencing used peripheral blood, obtained 28 days after the second AZD1222 dose. The origin of this receptor is an adult who received the AZD1222 COVID-19 vaccine. The rearrangement links TRBV28 to TRBJ2-4, with D tentatively TRBD2 (6 bases). The CDR3 bases are TGTGCCAGCAGTTTCCCTGGACTAAGGAACATTCAGTACTTC. Translation: CASSFPGLRNIQYF.